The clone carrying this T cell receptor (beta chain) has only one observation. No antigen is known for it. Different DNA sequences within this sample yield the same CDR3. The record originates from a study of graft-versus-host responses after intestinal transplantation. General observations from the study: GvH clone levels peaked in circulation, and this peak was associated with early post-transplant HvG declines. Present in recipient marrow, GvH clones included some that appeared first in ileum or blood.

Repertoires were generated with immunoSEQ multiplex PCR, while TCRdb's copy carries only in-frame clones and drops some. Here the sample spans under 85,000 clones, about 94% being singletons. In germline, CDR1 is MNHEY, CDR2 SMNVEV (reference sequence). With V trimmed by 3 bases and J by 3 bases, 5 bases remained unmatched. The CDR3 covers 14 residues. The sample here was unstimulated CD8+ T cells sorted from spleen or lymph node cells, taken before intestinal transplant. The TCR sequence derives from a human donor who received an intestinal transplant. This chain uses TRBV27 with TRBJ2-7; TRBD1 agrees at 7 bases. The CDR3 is CASSFQGQYYEQYF. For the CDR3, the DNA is TGTGCCAGCAGTTTTCAGGGACAGTACTACGAGCAGTACTTC.